This T cell receptor beta chain was captured by sequencing in a study of cytomegalovirus exposure and HLA in healthy donors. Per the germline V gene, CDR1 is MDHEN and CDR2 is SYDVKM. The CDR3 runs 15 residues. V lost 6 bases and J lost 0; bases outside the gene matches: 4. Researchers ran the PCR with 60 Vbeta and 13 Jbeta primers. The protocol was immunoSEQ multiplex PCR, while the TCRdb copy is restricted to in-frame clones and leaves out a portion. The data hold about 200,000 clones, with 86% observed a single time. Study-level points and caveats: TCR beta V- and J-gene trimming was later associated with a missense DCLRE1C variant. For presence/absence analyses, sequencing depth was assumed to be roughly uniform across donors.

As for this clone: Antigen unknown. The sample holds other DNA sequences that translate to the same CDR3.

This rearrangement joins TRBV28 to TRBJ2-1, with 8 positions matching TRBD2. This receptor was obtained from a woman aged 25 to 39 in good health and CMV-seronegative. The sequenced sample was PBMCs. CDR3 DNA: TGTGCCAGCAGGCCGGGGGGGAGCTCCTACAATGAGCAGTTCTTC. Amino acid sequence: CASRPGGSSYNEQFF.